This TCR beta chain was obtained from a study of T cell repertoires in cytomegalovirus infection. This clonotype was observed a handful of times. Its target is not known. TCRdb re-analysed the reads in MiXCR, keeping a single row per CDR3 protein. The profile shows around 770,000 distinct CDR3 sequences, about 28% of them singletons. The TCR was taken from a human donor in good health (CMV status not recorded). Some clones in this sample may be carry-over from other donors' samples. This specimen consisted of cultured CD8+ T cells from PBMCs, obtained from culture after CMV antigen stimulation.

The CDR3 DNA sequence: TGTGCCAGCAGCTTATTCGCTAGCGGGGGGGATATGGGTGAGCAGTTCTTC. Its translation: CASSLFASGGDMGEQFF. The chain combines TRBV7-8 with TRBJ2-1, with 12 nucleotides matching TRBD2. The CDR3 covers 17 residues. CDR1 SGHVS and CDR2 FQNEAQ come from the germline V gene. Trimming took 2 bases from V and 9 from J; bases not matched to a gene: 11.